This TCR beta chain was sequenced in a study of circulating CD8 cells and anti-PD-1 response in melanoma. Sorting of live CD3+CD8+TCRalphabeta+ cells by PD-1 and/or TIGIT gave four subsets. Whole-study results and caveats: Tumor reactivity was tested by peptide assays on expanded sorted subsets.

A note on this clonotype: The antigen is undetermined.

Using approximately 15 ng of total RNA, TCR libraries were made with the QIAseq Immune Repertoire TCR panel. TCRdb itself ran the reads through MiXCR, one entry per CDR3 protein. Of 360 or so distinct CDR3 sequences listed, about 8.4% are singletons. The V gene lost 7 bases and the J gene lost 6 bases, with 19 bases spanning the gap. The CDR3 has 15 amino acids. Germline assignment: CDR1 MNHEY and CDR2 SVGAGI. The J gene is TRBJ2-1, the V gene TRBV6-5; D tentatively fits TRBD1 or TRBD2 (5 bases each). This TCR came from a human donor with melanoma. Sequences were derived from CD8+ T cells from PBMCs, sampled at baseline or after one month of anti-PD-1 therapy (not recorded which). CDR3 nucleotide sequence: TGTGCCAGCACCTGGAGGCCGTATCAGGGCAATGAGCAGTTCTTC. Translation gives CASTWRPYQGNEQFF.